This TCR beta chain was recorded in a study of CD8 T cells in ankylosing spondylitis. Study outcomes and limitations: Reactive arthritis synovial fluid and blood previously showed some of these motif variants. Fewer than ten highly homologous variants made up a TCR beta motif that seemed to typify ankylosing spondylitis blood.

The CDR3 is 15 residues long. Germline V gene lookup returns CDR1 DFQATT and CDR2 SNEGSKA (reference sequence). Trimming left V 1 base short and J 5 bases short, with 15 bases between. Making use of molecular barcodes, quantitative 5'-RACE generated TCR beta libraries. TCRdb re-called the 5' RACE reads with MiXCR, one entry per CDR3 protein. The sample has under 120,000 distinct CDR3 sequences, less than 25% seen once. This clonotype turned up a few times. Its target is unknown. The source material was synovial fluid, either unsorted or a sorted T cell fraction (not recorded which). This receptor was taken from a male donor with ankylosing spondylitis. The chain is built from TRBV20-1 and TRBJ1-5; possibly TRBD1 for D (6 bases). CDR3: CSARGRGRGYQPQHF. Here the CDR3 DNA reads TGCAGTGCTAGAGGTCGGGGGCGCGGGTATCAGCCCCAGCATTTT.